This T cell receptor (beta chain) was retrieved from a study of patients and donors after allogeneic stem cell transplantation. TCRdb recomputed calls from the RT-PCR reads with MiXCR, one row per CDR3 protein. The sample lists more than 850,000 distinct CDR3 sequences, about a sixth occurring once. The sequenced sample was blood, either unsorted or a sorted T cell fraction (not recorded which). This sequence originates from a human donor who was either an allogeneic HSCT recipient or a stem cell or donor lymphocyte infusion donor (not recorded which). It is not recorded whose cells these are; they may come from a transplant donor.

CDR3 in amino acids: CASSFRSGAGIGYTF. The CDR3 DNA reads as TGTGCCAGCAGTTTCCGTTCAGGGGCAGGGATCGGCTACACCTTC. This chain joins TRBV12-3 or TRBV12-4 and TRBJ1-2; D may be TRBD1 (6 bases). V lost 3 bases and J lost 8, with 19 bases in between. The CDR3 spans 15 residues.